This T cell receptor (beta chain) originates from a study of blood T cell repertoires in COVID-19. Study-wide context: The United States, Italy and Spain were the sources of the acute and convalescent COVID-19 samples. T cells, B-cell-depleted T cells, or PBMCs supplied cDNA or gDNA.

Using immunoSEQ multiplex PCR, the repertoire was profiled, and TCRdb retains in-frame clones only, with some absent. The sample consists of approximately 480,000 clones, about 91% of them appearing once. CDR1 is SGHRS and CDR2 is YFSETQ in the germline V gene. The CDR3 sequence is 15 residues long. V lost 4 bases, J lost 2 bases, and 5 bases stayed unmatched. The count of this clone is one. V gene TRBV5-1 combines with J gene TRBJ2-5; 10 bases are shared with TRBD2. The sequenced material came from peripheral blood. This sequence was found in a man aged 18 to 30 with COVID-19, enrolled during active disease. CDR3 protein: CASSQGLAAQETQYF. The CDR3 bases are TGCGCCAGCAGCCAAGGACTAGCGGCACAAGAGACCCAGTACTTC.